A single sample is the source of the 2 T cell receptor beta chains below, sequenced in a study of beta chain features in type 1 diabetes. Regarding the study as a whole: Researchers report that Type 1 diabetes patients had moderately but significantly shorter TCRB CDR3s across all four CD4+ subsets.

Every bit of the isolated RNA underwent reverse transcription, so sequencing read expressed TCRB transcripts. The table came from immunoSEQ multiplex PCR; TCRdb's copy has only in-frame clones and leaves some out. The table has around 300,000 clones, 15% seen once. Antigens of these TCRs are unknown. The sequencing sample was made of naive CD4+ T cells from blood. These receptors all come from a man aged 18 to 29 with type 1 diabetes.

This chain links TRBV9 with TRBJ2-2, with TRBD2 identical over 14 bases. Germline V CDR1 and CDR2: SGDLS, YYNGEE. Losses at the gene ends were 5 bases for V and 6 bases for J; bases not matched to a gene: 0. This CDR3 has 14 amino acids. CDR3 bases: TGTGCCAGCAGGGGACTAGCGGGAGCCGGGGAGCTGTTTTTT. It specifies CASRGLAGAGELFF.

This clone was seen a handful of times. The chain uses TRBV5-1 and TRBJ1-6, with unresolved D. V was trimmed by 5 bases and J by 1 base, leaving 10 bases between them. The V gene's germline CDR1 is SGHRS and CDR2 YFSETQ. CDR3 size: 15 residues. CDR3: CASSYAGSYNSPLHF. CDR3 bases: TGCGCCAGCAGTTATGCCGGGTCCTATAATTCACCCCTCCACTTT. Complete variable domain (other parts from reference TRBV5-1 and TRBJ1-6): KAGVTQTPRYLIKTRGQQVTLSCSPISGHRSVSWYQQTPGQGLQFLFEYFSETQRNKGNFPGRFSGRQFSNSRSEMNVSTLELGDSALYLCASSYAGSYNSPLHFGNGTRLTVT.